This T cell receptor beta chain was recovered during a study of PD-L1 blockade in urothelial cancer (dated by TCRdb to the late 2010s). With regard to the full study: About 85% of the roughly 29 patients were males with bladder-origin urothelial cancer, and about 65% of the 29 reported a prior smoking history. In the same patients, whole exome sequencing and RNA sequencing of pretreatment tumors were performed in addition to TCR sequencing. An exploratory multi-omic analysis was conducted of the somatic, immune and clinical correlates of response to PD-L1 blockade with atezolizumab in urothelial cancer. Durable clinical benefit was defined as a progression-free survival longer than 6 months, and TCR features were additionally tested against progression-free survival and overall survival. Blood samples gave a median of about 130,000 T cells and 80,000 to 95,000 unique TCRs, with a median clonality of approximately 0.08. An ECOG performance status of 0 or 1 was recorded for the patients, and 0 to 3 prior chemotherapy regimens had been received by the patients. Pretreatment blood TCR-seq was available for twenty-nine patients, at least one posttreatment blood collection was obtained for 24 patients, and tumor TCR-seq was available for 24 patients. About 10 patients achieved durable clinical benefit and fewer than 25 did not. Pretreatment tumor samples and matched peripheral blood, collected serially before and after atezolizumab treatment, underwent TCR sequencing. Blood samples were analyzed 3 weeks after the start of treatment (second dose) and 6 weeks after the start of treatment.

This specimen's time point label, interpreted: pretreatment peripheral blood. The Qiagen DNeasy Blood extraction kit was used to purify genomic DNA from total PBMCs and tumor samples. PBMCs were collected pretreatment and during treatment, and were isolated and stored as previously described. This clone occurred a few times. The clone's antigen remains unknown. Per-base qualities were not stored, and no clone one base away is much larger. Synthetic TCR analog templates were spiked into each PCR to estimate absolute template abundance from read counts. The immunoSEQ assay was used to amplify TCRbeta CDR3 regions from genomic DNA with bias-controlled V and J gene primers. Sequencing of rearranged TCRbeta segments was performed at approximately 20X coverage. Per the source publication's procedure: Clustering was used to correct sequencing errors, and CDR3s were annotated against IMGT to assign V, D and J genes. Downstream analyses used only productive TCRbeta rearrangements and left out out-of-frame or stop-codon sequences. Clonality was calculated as one minus the Shannon entropy normalized by the log of the number of unique productive sequences. Clones differing between time points or between blood and tumor were identified using Fisher's exact test with Benjamini-Hochberg correction, with an adjusted p below 0.01 applied as the threshold. TCRdb holds this immuneACCESS table with in-frame rearrangements only. Some clones are missing; in checked studies, unresolved V genes explain under half, and the rest has no known cause. V, J and clone size are those of that table, while D and trimming were read from the DNA. Present in this sample are 45,000 or so clones, roughly 84% of which were seen just once. The ten largest clonotypes hold 25% of the sample.

General study outcomes and caveats: Among patients with durable benefit, tumor-associated TCR clones showed greater expansion in peripheral blood 3 weeks after treatment started (n ≈ 23, p = 0.022). Because the sample size was small (n ≈ 30) and many of the analyses were exploratory, the results are meant to be hypothesis-generating. A pretreatment peripheral blood TCR clonality below the median was linked to improved progression-free and overall survival.

CDR3 length: 13 amino acids, cysteine to phenylalanine. The only DNA kept is the CDR3, 39 bases in frame from the first base. The germline V gene sets CDR1 to SQVTM and CDR2 to ANQGSEA. The junction carries 11 bases between V and J, which are trimmed by 3 bases and 2 bases respectively. The source material was PBMCs, sampled around atezolizumab (anti-PD-L1) treatment. The chain links TRBV29-1 with TRBJ2-7, with TRBD2 perhaps the D gene, on 6 matching bases. The TCR sequence derives from a donor aged 40 or over with urothelial cancer. The nucleotide sequence is given as TGCAGCGTTGAGGGGGGACCGACCTACGAGCAGTACTTC. It specifies CSVEGGPTYEQYF.